Each of the 22 T cell receptor beta chains below was sequenced from the same sample in a study of blood T cell repertoires in COVID-19. Generated by immunoSEQ multiplex PCR, the TCRdb table keeps only in-frame clones and is missing some. The table includes a few hundred thousand clones, about 90% detected once. The sequenced sample was PBMCs or T cells enriched from blood (not recorded which). These receptor sequences come from a human donor in a cohort exposed to, infected with or recovered from COVID-19 (not recorded which). The donor label of this sample is uncertain.

This chain connects TRBV5-4 to TRBJ2-7; tentative D call: TRBD2 (5 bases). Germline V gives CDR1 SGHNT, CDR2 YYREEE (reference sequence). This CDR3 spans 15 amino acids. V gave up 4 bases and J gave up 3 bases, with 17 bases separating them. CDR3 amino acids: CASSLGPDGDYEQYF. In DNA, the CDR3 is TGTGCCAGCAGCCTAGGCCCCGACGGGGACTACGAGCAGTACTTC.

This clone was picked up one time. V gene TRBV4-2 combines with J gene TRBJ1-1; maybe TRBD1 (6 bases). The germline V and J ends were trimmed by 4 bases and 3 bases, with 12 bases remaining between them. Per the germline V gene, CDR1 is LGHNA and CDR2 is YNFKEQ. The CDR3 spans 14 residues. CDR3 loop: CASSPRTDYTEAFF. The CDR3 region has the DNA TGTGCCAGCAGCCCCAGGACAGATTACACTGAAGCTTTCTTT.

The rearrangement joins TRBV4-1 to TRBJ2-5, with 8 bases matching TRBD1. With 2 bases clipped from V and 5 bases from J, the junction kept 4 bases outside the gene matches. Germline assignment: CDR1 MGHRA and CDR2 YSYEKL. The CDR3 runs 14 residues. The CDR3 nucleotides read TGCGCCAGCAGCCAAAGACAGGGGAGGGAGACCCAGTACTTC. This encodes CASSQRQGRETQYF.

The CDR3 loop is CASSPPGARGNTIYF. CDR3 coding DNA: TGTGCCAGCTCACCACCCGGCGCCCGGGGGAACACCATATATTTT. The chain recombines TRBV18 with TRBJ1-3; a possible D gene is TRBD1 (5 bases). Germline assignment: CDR1 KGHSH and CDR2 LQKENI. Between the trimmed V and J ends, which lost 0 bases and 7 bases, there was a span of 13 bases. The CDR3 length is 15 residues.

The CDR3 reads CIVQGYGADTQYF. In DNA form, the CDR3 reads TGCATCGTACAGGGGTACGGGGCGGATACGCAGTATTTT. This chain joins TRBV29-1 and TRBJ2-3, with TRBD1 identical over 7 bases. Per germline, CDR1 SQVTM and CDR2 ANQGSEA. CDR3 length: 13 residues.

The rearrangement joins TRBV29-1 to TRBJ1-2, with a weak D call TRBD1 (5 bases). The germline V gene has CDR1 SQVTM and CDR2 ANQGSEA. V gave up 5 bases and J gave up 8 bases, with 12 bases separating them. CDR3 length equals 11 residues. CDR3 sequence reads: CSVTRGGGYTF. The CDR3 DNA sequence: TGCAGCGTTACAAGGGGAGGGGGCTACACCTTC.

This chain uses TRBV19 with TRBJ1-2; D may be TRBD1 (5 bases). The CDR3 contains 12 residues. Germline CDR1 and CDR2: LNHDA and SQIVND (reference sequence). V was pared by 10 bases and J by 4 bases, with 13 bases between. CDR3 protein: CATRGVSYGYTF. The CDR3 bases are TGTGCCACCCGGGGGGTATCCTATGGCTACACCTTC. Complete variable domain (other parts from reference TRBV19 and TRBJ1-2): DGGITQSPKYLFRKEGQNVTLSCEQNLNHDAMYWYRQDPGQGLRLIYYSQIVNDFQKGDIAEGYSVSREKKESFPLTVTSAQKNPTAFYLCATRGVSYGYTFGSGTRLTVV.

The chain recombines TRBV7-3 with TRBJ1-4, with D unclear. Trimming removed 1 base at V and 4 bases at J, with 4 bases between. Germline V lookup: CDR1 SGHTA, CDR2 FQGTGA. This CDR3 is built from 13 residues. CDR3 loop: CASSLNSNEKLFF. CDR3 bases: TGTGCCAGCAGCTTAAACAGTAATGAAAAACTGTTTTTT.

J is TRBJ2-7 and V is TRBV13; 8 bases are a match to TRBD1. The ends lost 4 bases at V and 3 bases at J; junction bases unmatched: 5. The CDR3 has 14 amino acids. Germline loops: CDR1 PRHDT, CDR2 FYEKMQ (reference sequence). This CDR3 reads CASSSTGVGYEQYF. CDR3 DNA sequence: TGTGCCAGCAGCTCGACAGGGGTTGGCTACGAGCAGTACTTC.

This sequence joins TRBV14 and TRBJ1-2, with D perhaps matching TRBD1 (5 bases). The length of the CDR3 is 11 residues. V lost 6 bases and J lost 3, with 5 bases in between. Germline V gene lookup returns CDR1 SGHDN and CDR2 FVKESK. The CDR3 sequence: CASRGDYGYTF. CDR3 in DNA: TGTGCCAGCAGAGGGGACTATGGCTACACCTTC.

The V and J genes are TRBV4-1 and TRBJ1-2; D not certain. In germline, CDR1 is MGHRA, CDR2 YSYEKL. The CDR3 extends over 15 amino acids. Trimming removed 4 bases at V and 4 bases at J, with 16 bases between. CDR3 coding DNA: TGCGCCAGCAGCCCCTCAAGCGCTTACGGCTATGGCTACACCTTC. This translates into CASSPSSAYGYGYTF.

The V call is TRBV4-3, the J call TRBJ1-5; D uncertain. V lost 0 bases and J lost 9, with 15 bases in between. Germline V gives CDR1 LGHNA, CDR2 YSLEER. The CDR3 runs to 15 residues. CDR3 amino acids: CASSQEGTGEGPQHF. The CDR3 bases are TGCGCCAGCAGCCAAGAAGGCACGGGTGAAGGGCCCCAGCATTTT.

The J gene is TRBJ1-2, the V gene TRBV25-1; TRBD1 matches at 8 bases. Germline V CDR1 and CDR2: MGHDK, SYGVNS. The V and J ends lost 4 bases and 7 bases, in that order; junction bases with no gene match: 14. This CDR3 spans 16 amino acids. The CDR3 coding sequence is TGTGCCAGCAGTGGGCCAGGGGGCTCACCGTCCGGTGGCTACACCTTC. Its protein is CASSGPGGSPSGGYTF.

This chain joins TRBV4-3 and TRBJ1-1, with a tentative D call TRBD1 (5 bases). CDR1 LGHNA and CDR2 YSLEER come from the germline V gene. CDR3 length: 14 residues. Trimming removed 5 bases from V and 3 bases from J, with 13 bases in between. The CDR3 DNA reads as TGCGCCAGCAGCACTTCAGGGTTCTACACTGAAGCTTTCTTT. It specifies CASSTSGFYTEAFF.

The V call is TRBV7-7, the J call TRBJ2-7; TRBD1 is a possible D gene (6 bases). This CDR3 comprises 14 residues. CDR1 SSHAT and CDR2 FNYEAQ come from the germline V gene (reference sequence). Trimming took off 0 bases at V and 2 bases at J, with 8 bases between the two ends. The CDR3 loop is CASSLAPGAYEQYF. The CDR3 DNA sequence: TGTGCCAGCAGCTTAGCGCCAGGGGCCTACGAGCAGTACTTC.

This chain connects TRBV6-1 to TRBJ1-2; TRBD1 aligns across 7 bases. V dropped 3 bases and J dropped 4; count of bases not matched to a gene: 11. CDR3 length: 16 residues. The germline V gene encodes CDR1 MNHNS and CDR2 SASEGT. In nucleotides, the CDR3 is TGTGCCAGCAGTGACCTAAAACAGGGGCCCTTCTATGGCTACACCTTC. It specifies CASSDLKQGPFYGYTF.

The chain links TRBV20-1 to TRBJ2-7; tentatively, D is TRBD2 (5 bases). Trimming left V 3 bases short and J 2 bases short, with 11 bases between. This CDR3 comprises 13 residues. CDR1 is DFQATT, CDR2 SNEGSKA, per germline (reference sequence). This CDR3 reads CSASAGGPYEQYF. CDR3 DNA: TGCAGTGCTAGTGCAGGAGGCCCCTACGAGCAGTACTTC.

This clone was seen a single time. The chain carries TRBV3-1 (or the pseudogene TRBV3-2) and TRBJ2-7; TRBD1 agrees at 7 bases. Trimming took 2 bases from V and 2 from J; bases not matched to a gene: 6. The CDR3 has 15 amino acids. Germline CDR1 LGHDT, CDR2 YNNKEL (reference sequence). The CDR3 region is CASSQSLTGAYEQYF. CDR3 nucleotides: TGTGCCAGCAGCCAAAGCCTCACAGGGGCCTACGAGCAGTACTTC.

The V and J genes are TRBV5-1 and TRBJ2-5, with D maybe TRBD2 (7 bases). The CDR3 contains 15 residues. Germline V gives CDR1 SGHRS, CDR2 YFSETQ. V lost 4 bases, J lost 5 bases, and 18 bases lay in between. This chain's CDR3 is CASSPGGGAWETQYF. The CDR3 DNA reads as TGCGCCAGCAGCCCTGGAGGGGGGGCGTGGGAGACCCAGTACTTC.

The chain has TRBV30 and TRBJ1-2; D is unresolved. Looked up from germline, CDR1 is GTSNPN and CDR2 is SVGIG (reference sequence). Between the trimmed V and J ends, which lost 0 bases and 8 bases, there was a span of 10 bases. This CDR3 contains 12 residues. The CDR3 here is CAWSVRVVGYTF. The CDR3 DNA is TGTGCCTGGAGTGTCCGAGTCGTAGGCTACACCTTC.

The chain combines TRBV7-3 with TRBJ1-1; 7 bases line up with TRBD1. Per the germline V gene, CDR1 is SGHTA and CDR2 is FQGTGA. The CDR3 has 15 residues. Trimming at V came to 5 bases and at J to 4 bases, leaving 10 bases not matched to a gene. The DNA of the CDR3 is TGTGCCAGCAGCCCCGACAGGGCCCGTGGCACTGAAGCTTTCTTT. It codes for CASSPDRARGTEAFF.

The chain is built from TRBV19 and TRBJ1-1; 8 bases fit TRBD1. The CDR3 length is 16 residues. After removal of 0 bases from V and 5 bases from J, the junction contained 8 bases not matched to a gene. Germline V gives CDR1 LNHDA, CDR2 SQIVND (reference sequence). CDR3 in DNA: TGTGCCAGTAGTATAGATAGAACAGGGGGTATGACTGAAGCTTTCTTT. Translation: CASSIDRTGGMTEAFF.